Listed here are 14 T cell receptor beta chains from one sample, sequenced in a study of cytomegalovirus exposure and HLA in healthy donors (dated by TCRdb to 2015 to 2018). Library creation used the immunoSEQ multiplex PCR assay. The multiplex PCR relied on a mix of 60 forward primers for TCR Vbeta segments and 13 reverse primers for TCR Jbeta segments. Sourced from immuneACCESS, this table was stored by TCRdb with only in-frame sequences that have V and J called. A share of the clones is absent; for the studies checked, an unresolved V gene accounts for under half, and the remainder has no known explanation. The sample table holds some 130,000 clones, of which about 68% were seen once. The ten largest clones add up to approximately 1.7% of the sample. Sequenced sample: PBMCs. The receptors stem from a human donor in good health.

The chain links TRBV23-1 to TRBJ1-6, with 7 bases matching TRBD1. TRBV23-1 qualifies as an ORF whose function is uncertain. This CDR3 region has 14 residues. Trimming cost V 7 bases and J 10 bases; bases outside gene matches: 10. The CDR3 here is CASIPGGIGSPLHF. The CDR3 region has the DNA TGCGCCAGCATCCCAGGGGGGATCGGGTCACCCCTCCACTTT.

J is TRBJ2-5 and V is TRBV5-1; TRBD2 agrees at 8 bases. The CDR3 loop spans 15 amino acids. Per the germline V gene, CDR1 is SGHRS and CDR2 is YFSETQ. After removal of 4 bases from V and 5 bases from J, the junction contained 10 bases not matched to a gene. This CDR3 reads CASSPGGPERETQYF. DNA for the CDR3: TGCGCCAGCAGCCCGGGAGGGCCTGAGCGGGAGACCCAGTACTTC.

The CDR3 coding sequence is TGTGCCAGCAGTTACGCAGGGACAGTGAGGGGGACCCAGTACTTC. Residues: CASSYAGTVRGTQYF. This chain links TRBV6-5 with TRBJ2-5, with TRBD1 matching over 7 bases. The ends lost 2 bases at V and 7 bases at J; junction bases unmatched: 10. The CDR3 is 15 residues long. Looked up from germline, CDR1 is MNHEY and CDR2 is SVGAGI.

The chain uses TRBV13 and TRBJ2-7; D not certain. V lost 4 bases and J 1 base, leaving 5 bases between the germline ends. The CDR3 runs to 12 residues. From germline, CDR1 is PRHDT and CDR2 FYEKMQ (reference sequence). The CDR3 here is CASSSRSYEQYF. The CDR3 region has the DNA TGTGCCAGCAGCTCGCGTTCCTACGAGCAGTACTTC.

V and J are TRBV5-5 and TRBJ2-3; D is ambiguous. The germline V gene has CDR1 SGHKS and CDR2 YYEKEE (reference sequence). V was cut by 0 bases and J by 1 base, with 6 bases left in between. There are 14 residues in the CDR3. The CDR3 loop is CASSLARGTDTQYF. The CDR3 nucleotides are TGTGCCAGCAGCTTGGCCCGAGGCACAGATACGCAGTATTTT.

The count of this clone is one. The chain combines TRBV9 with TRBJ1-3; TRBD1 is a possible D gene (6 bases). The V and J ends lost 4 bases and 4 bases respectively, with 12 bases between them. Looked up from germline, CDR1 is SGDLS and CDR2 is YYNGEE. The CDR3 sequence is 14 residues long. The CDR3 coding sequence is TGTGCCAGCAGCCCCCAAGGGGGAGGAAACACCATATATTTT. Translation gives CASSPQGGGNTIYF.

This clone was seen more than once but under ten times. This sequence joins TRBV7-9 and TRBJ2-7; D gene uncertain. V was trimmed by 0 bases and J by 4 bases, leaving 7 bases between them. Germline loops: CDR1 SEHNR, CDR2 FQNEAQ (reference sequence). This CDR3 is 13 amino acids long. This CDR3 reads CASSLALAYEQYF. The CDR3 nucleotides read TGTGCCAGCAGCTTAGCGCTGGCTTACGAGCAGTACTTC.

In its sample, this clone was seen a few times. The CDR3 is CASSPPGQGGLEQYF. CDR3 sequence (DNA): TGTGCCAGCAGTCCACCGGGACAGGGGGGGCTCGAGCAGTACTTC. This sequence joins TRBV2 and TRBJ2-7; 11 bases fit TRBD1. CDR3 length equals 15 residues. Germline V gives CDR1 SNHLY, CDR2 FYNNEI. V shed 5 bases and J 6 bases; nucleotides not matched to a gene: 9.

The table lists this clone with a count of one. The rearrangement uses TRBV11-2 and TRBJ2-3, with unresolved D. Trimming shortened V by 1 base and J by 4 bases, and 3 bases separated the two germline ends. In germline, CDR1 is SGHAT, CDR2 FQNNGV. The CDR3 sequence is 12 residues long. The CDR3 DNA sequence: TGTGCCAGCAGCTTAGGAGCAGATACGCAGTATTTT. It translates to CASSLGADTQYF.

The chain has TRBV5-4 and TRBJ2-3, with D possibly being TRBD1 (6 bases). V was cut by 4 bases and J by 0 bases, with 12 bases left in between. CDR1 and CDR2 from the germline V gene are SGHNT and YYREEE (reference sequence). This CDR3 contains 15 residues. CDR3 nucleotide sequence: TGTGCCAGCAGCGACCCAGGGGTTAGCACAGATACGCAGTATTTT. It encodes CASSDPGVSTDTQYF. The whole variable domain, filled in from reference TRBV5-4 and TRBJ2-3, reads ETGVTQSPTHLIKTRGQQVTLRCSSQSGHNTVSWYQQALGQGPQFIFQYYREEENGRGNFPPRFSGLQFPNYSSELNVNALELDDSALYLCASSDPGVSTDTQYFGPGTRLTVL.

CDR3 DNA: TGTGCCAGCATCCGGACCGGGACTAGCGGACCCATGCACAATGAGCAGTTCTTC. Its protein product is CASIRTGTSGPMHNEQFF. This chain links TRBV5-6 with TRBJ2-1, with 11 bases aligning to TRBD2. J gave up 5 bases and V 6 bases, and 16 bases lay outside the gene matches. CDR1 SGHDT and CDR2 YYEEEE come from the germline V gene. This CDR3 comprises 18 residues. The variable domain in full, with the rest retrieved from reference TRBV5-6 and TRBJ2-1, is DAGVTQSPTHLIKTRGQQVTLRCSPKSGHDTVSWYQQALGQGPQFIFQYYEEEERQRGNFPDRFSGHQFPNYSSELNVNALLLGDSALYLCASIRTGTSGPMHNEQFFGPGTRLTVL.

The rearrangement uses TRBV7-3 and TRBJ2-3; 7 nucleotides agree with TRBD2. Trimming cost V 5 bases and J 3 bases; bases outside gene matches: 8. In germline, CDR1 is SGHTA, CDR2 FQGTGA. This CDR3 region has 15 residues. This CDR3 reads CASSPSNGRTDTQYF. DNA of the CDR3: TGTGCCAGCAGCCCCTCGAACGGGAGGACAGATACGCAGTATTTT.

This chain uses TRBV5-1 with TRBJ1-1; D perhaps matches TRBD1 (5 bases). V lost 0 bases to trimming and J lost 0 bases, with 15 bases between them. The CDR3 contains 17 residues. Germline CDR1 and CDR2: SGHRS and YFSETQ. The CDR3 sequence is CASSLDPTGTLNTEAFF. The DNA of the CDR3 is TGCGCCAGCAGCTTGGACCCCACAGGAACGTTGAACACTGAAGCTTTCTTT. The full variable domain, in which reference TRBV5-1 and TRBJ1-1 provide the parts outside the CDR3, is KAGVTQTPRYLIKTRGQQVTLSCSPISGHRSVSWYQQTPGQGLQFLFEYFSETQRNKGNFPGRFSGRQFSNSRSEMNVSTLELGDSALYLCASSLDPTGTLNTEAFFGQGTRLTVV.

This clone appeared a few times. The chain is built from TRBV15 and TRBJ2-4; maybe TRBD2 (5 bases). The CDR3 consists of 17 residues. The ends were cut back, 1 base at V and 0 bases at J, with 13 bases in the middle. The germline V gene has CDR1 LNHNV and CDR2 YYDKDF (reference sequence). The CDR3 loop is CATSRVSSGIAKNIQYF. As DNA, the CDR3 is TGTGCCACCAGCAGAGTCTCGAGCGGAATAGCCAAAAACATTCAGTACTTC.